A single sample is the source of the 29 T cell receptor beta chains below, sequenced in a study of CD8 T cells in ankylosing spondylitis. Their antigen targets remain unknown. One entry per CDR3 protein results from TCRdb running MiXCR on the 5' RACE reads. Here the sample spans about 840,000 distinct CDR3 sequences, about 12% being singletons. Study-wide results and caveats: Ankylosing spondylitis blood appeared to carry a characteristic TCR beta motif of roughly eight highly homologous variants.

Source material: blood, either unsorted or a sorted T cell fraction (not recorded which). These receptors were taken from a male donor with ankylosing spondylitis.

As regards this clonotype: A junction end diverges from the germline sequence, so it may reflect a read error. V is TRBV20-1 and J is TRBJ2-3; 8 bases agree with TRBD2. The length of the CDR3 is 15 residues. Germline CDR1 and CDR2: DFQATT and SNEGSKA (reference sequence). Here the CDR3 DNA reads TGCAGTGCCCTCCCAAGCGGGAGCTACACAGATAGGCAGTATTTT. Translation gives CSALPSGSYTDRQYF.

This clonotype showed up many times. The chain couples TRBV28 to TRBJ1-1; D remains unclear. The CDR3 is 13 residues long. The germline V and J ends were trimmed by 7 bases and 0 bases, with 9 bases remaining between them. The germline V gene encodes CDR1 MDHEN and CDR2 SYDVKM. The CDR3 nucleotides read TGTGCCAGCATGACCCCTATGAACACTGAAGCTTTCTTT. Translation: CASMTPMNTEAFF.

This clonotype came up many times. The V gene is TRBV5-1, the J gene TRBJ2-5; 9 bases map to TRBD1. The germline gives CDR1 SGHRS, CDR2 YFSETQ. The ends lost 2 bases at V and 2 bases at J; junction bases unmatched: 4. This CDR3 region has 15 residues. CDR3 DNA: TGCGCCAGCAGCTTAATTGGGACAGGGCAAGAGACCCAGTACTTC. Its protein is CASSLIGTGQETQYF.

This chain connects TRBV4-3 to TRBJ1-1; tentatively, D is TRBD1 (6 bases). The CDR3 is made up of 17 amino acids. Trimming removed 4 bases at V and 5 bases at J, with 23 bases between. Germline CDR1 and CDR2: LGHNA and YSLEER. CDR3 region: CASSPKSWYRVGTEAFF. The CDR3 DNA follows: TGCGCCAGCAGCCCTAAGTCGTGGTACAGGGTGGGAACTGAAGCTTTCTTT.

The chain combines TRBV15 with TRBJ1-1; D remains ambiguous. Germline V CDR1 and CDR2: LNHNV, YYDKDF (reference sequence). The CDR3 length is 13 residues. The germline V and J ends were trimmed by 0 bases and 11 bases, with 13 bases remaining between them. CDR3 nucleotide sequence: TGTGCCACCAGCAGAGATCTAAGGGTACGGGCTTTCTTT. It specifies CATSRDLRVRAFF.

The sample holds a few counts of this clonotype. The chain has TRBV18 and TRBJ2-1; 7 bases fit TRBD1. CDR1 and CDR2 (germline): KGHSH, LQKENI. Unmatched junction bases numbered 3, after V lost 5 bases and J lost 5 bases. The CDR3 has 13 amino acids. The DNA of the CDR3 is TGTGCCAGCTCATTCGGACAGGACAATGAGCAGTTCTTC. Translated: CASSFGQDNEQFF.

This clonotype was seen a handful of times. This chain uses TRBV15 with TRBJ2-5, with D maybe TRBD1 (5 bases). With 5 bases removed from V and 4 bases from J, the gap between germline ends came to 14 bases. The CDR3 contains 14 residues. Germline V lookup: CDR1 LNHNV, CDR2 YYDKDF (reference sequence). The CDR3 nucleotides are TGTGCCACCAGCCCAAACAGGCCCATAGAGACCCAGTACTTC. This codes for CATSPNRPIETQYF.

This clonotype was observed a few times. The chain recombines TRBV5-1 with TRBJ2-5; 8 bases map to TRBD2. Germline trimming cut 4 bases from V and 4 bases from J; bases unmatched to any gene: 12. Germline V CDR1 and CDR2: SGHRS, YFSETQ. The CDR3 runs to 16 residues. Written as DNA, the CDR3 is TGCGCCAGCAGCCCTTCTCGGACTAGCTTAGTAGAGACCCAGTACTTC. It yields the protein CASSPSRTSLVETQYF.

J is TRBJ2-7 and V is TRBV4-3; tentatively, D is TRBD1 or TRBD2 (6 bases each). Germline CDR1 LGHNA, CDR2 YSLEER. Trimming removed 5 bases at V and 4 bases at J, with 18 bases between. The CDR3 spans 15 residues. The CDR3 sequence is CASSETGANGYEQYF. In DNA form, the CDR3 reads TGCGCCAGCAGCGAGACGGGGGCTAATGGGTACGAGCAGTACTTC.

The rearrangement uses TRBV7-2 and TRBJ1-3; D may be TRBD1 (5 bases). The CDR3 loop spans 17 amino acids. Germline values: CDR1 SGHTA, CDR2 FQGNSA. Trimming cost V 6 bases and J 1 base, with 19 bases left between them. The CDR3 sequence: CASSRRGVSGSGNTIYF. CDR3 DNA: TGTGCCAGCAGTAGGAGGGGTGTATCTGGGTCTGGAAACACCATATATTTT.

This clonotype has only a few counts. The gene calls are TRBV7-3 and TRBJ1-2; no clear D gene. CDR3 length: 13 amino acids. Per germline, CDR1 SGHTA and CDR2 FQGTGA. Trimming shortened V by 3 bases and J by 7 bases, and 12 bases separated the two germline ends. Here the CDR3 reads CASSFNQAGGYTF. In nucleotides, the CDR3 is TGTGCCAGCAGCTTTAACCAGGCGGGTGGCTACACCTTC. The full variable domain, its missing parts supplied by reference TRBV7-3 and TRBJ1-2, is GAGVSQTPSNKVTEKGKYVELRCDPISGHTALYWYRQSLGQGPEFLIYFQGTGAADDSGLPNDRFFAVRPEGSVSTLKIQRTERGDSAVYLCASSFNQAGGYTFGSGTRLTVV.

This clonotype showed up just a few times. The V and J genes are TRBV20-1 and TRBJ1-5, with 8 bases identical to TRBD1. This CDR3 has 14 amino acids. CDR1 and CDR2 (germline): DFQATT, SNEGSKA (reference sequence). The trim removed 3 bases at V and 5 bases at J, leaving 6 bases unmatched. CDR3 DNA sequence: TGCAGTGCTAGTAAAGGACAGGGACATCAGCCCCAGCATTTT. Translation: CSASKGQGHQPQHF.

This clonotype has only a few counts. The chain links TRBV2 to TRBJ1-5; D is ambiguous. The V end was cut by 3 bases, the J end by 9 bases, with 12 bases between. There are 13 residues in the CDR3. CDR1 is SNHLY, CDR2 FYNNEI, per germline. The CDR3 region is CASSDRVQWPQHF. CDR3 bases: TGTGCCAGCAGTGACAGAGTCCAGTGGCCCCAGCATTTT.

This clonotype has only a few counts. J is TRBJ2-5 and V is TRBV19; 7 bases are shared with TRBD1. The length of the CDR3 is 17 residues. CDR1 LNHDA and CDR2 SQIVND come from the germline V gene (reference sequence). Trimming cost V 2 bases and J 2 bases; bases outside gene matches: 11. The CDR3 sequence is CASSIRPLRDRQETQYF. For the CDR3, the DNA is TGTGCCAGTAGTATAAGACCTCTCCGGGACAGACAAGAGACCCAGTACTTC.

This clonotype has at least ten counts. This chain connects TRBV29-1 to TRBJ2-5; possibly TRBD1 for D (6 bases). The CDR3 totals 13 residues. The germline gives CDR1 SQVTM, CDR2 ANQGSEA. V lost 4 bases and J 5 bases, leaving 14 bases between the germline ends. The CDR3 reads CSVGGQSGETQYF. CDR3 sequence (DNA): TGCAGCGTTGGAGGACAGTCTGGTGAGACCCAGTACTTC.

CDR3 loop: CASTLSRRGLAAYNEQFF. CDR3 nucleotide sequence: TGTGCCAGCACCCTCTCTCGGAGGGGACTAGCAGCCTACAATGAGCAGTTCTTC. The gene calls are TRBV12-3 or TRBV12-4 and TRBJ2-1; 9 positions agree with TRBD2. V was pared by 7 bases and J by 2 bases, with 15 bases of the junction left unmatched. The CDR3 has 18 residues.

This CDR3 is CASSQQGQGSSPLHF. In DNA, the CDR3 is TGTGCCAGCAGCCAACAAGGGCAGGGGAGTTCACCCCTCCACTTT. The chain carries TRBV7-9 and TRBJ1-6, with D tentatively TRBD1 (6 bases). The CDR3 covers 15 residues. Germline CDR1 is SEHNR and CDR2 is FQNEAQ (reference sequence). Trimming removed 5 bases from V and 9 bases from J, with 17 bases in between.

This clonotype has a handful of counts. The V gene is TRBV7-2, the J gene TRBJ2-3; tentative D call: TRBD2 (6 bases). The CDR3 is 14 residues long. V was trimmed by 2 bases and J by 14 bases, leaving 20 bases between them. CDR1 is SGHTA and CDR2 is FQGNSA in the germline V gene. The CDR3 coding sequence is TGTGCCAGCAGCTTAACCGGGAGAACACAGATAGGGTATTTT. It translates to CASSLTGRTQIGYF.

This sequence joins TRBV5-1 and TRBJ2-5, with unresolved D. Trimming removed 0 bases from V and 2 bases from J, with 8 bases in between. The CDR3 contains 14 residues. Germline V gene sequence: CDR1 SGHRS, CDR2 YFSETQ. CDR3 DNA sequence: TGCGCCAGCAGCTTGGCACGGTTACAAGAGACCCAGTACTTC. Its protein product is CASSLARLQETQYF. Drawing the rest from reference TRBV5-1 and TRBJ2-5, the complete variable domain is KAGVTQTPRYLIKTRGQQVTLSCSPISGHRSVSWYQQTPGQGLQFLFEYFSETQRNKGNFPGRFSGRQFSNSRSEMNVSTLELGDSALYLCASSLARLQETQYFGPGTRLLVL.

This clonotype was observed a single time. This could be a read error, since a much larger clone is one nucleotide away. This chain connects TRBV5-1 to TRBJ1-4; D not resolved. CDR3 length: 12 residues. The V end lost 0 bases, the J end lost 12 bases, and 9 bases lay between the germline ends. Per germline, CDR1 SGHRS and CDR2 YFSETQ. CDR3 in amino acids: CASSLVGKELFF. The CDR3 nucleotides read TGCGCCAGCAGCTTGGTCGGGAAGGAACTGTTTTTT.

This rearrangement joins TRBV10-1 to TRBJ2-7; possibly TRBD1 for D (6 bases). The CDR3 has 13 residues. V lost 6 bases and J 2 bases, leaving 11 bases between the germline ends. Germline-derived CDR1 and CDR2 are WNHNN and SYGVQD (reference sequence). CDR3: CASRDSLTYEQYF. The DNA of the CDR3 is TGCGCCAGCAGGGACAGCTTGACCTACGAGCAGTACTTC.

V usage is TRBV5-1 and J usage is TRBJ1-1; 9 nucleotides match TRBD1. J lost 4 bases, V lost 5 bases, and 12 bases had no gene match. The CDR3 loop spans 16 amino acids. Per germline, CDR1 SGHRS and CDR2 YFSETQ. CDR3 region: CASRAPIQGAATEAFF. The CDR3 coding sequence is TGCGCCAGCAGGGCCCCGATACAGGGGGCTGCCACTGAAGCTTTCTTT.

This chain uses TRBV29-1 with TRBJ2-3; 7 nucleotides match TRBD1. The CDR3 length is 14 residues. The junction had 13 bases not matched to a gene; V was cut back by 7 bases and J by 6 bases. Germline V lookup: CDR1 SQVTM, CDR2 ANQGSEA. CDR3 residues: CSANRGAMLDTQYF. The CDR3 DNA follows: TGCAGCGCTAACAGGGGAGCTATGTTGGATACGCAGTATTTT.

The gene calls are TRBV30 and TRBJ1-5; tentative D call: TRBD1 (5 bases). Trimming cost V 1 base and J 5 bases, with 9 bases left between them. Per the germline V gene, CDR1 is GTSNPN and CDR2 is SVGIG (reference sequence). This CDR3 region has 13 residues. The CDR3 DNA follows: TGTGCCTGGAGTGGGGCAGGGCATCAGCCCCAGCATTTT. Residues: CAWSGAGHQPQHF.

This clonotype was recorded a few times. The chain uses TRBV7-8 and TRBJ2-1; TRBD2 agrees at 10 bases. The CDR3 covers 15 residues. The germline gives CDR1 SGHVS, CDR2 FQNEAQ. J lost 15 bases, V lost 5 bases, and 16 bases had no gene match. The CDR3 loop reads CASSPRTSGSPLTFF. The CDR3 bases are TGTGCCAGCAGCCCCCGGACTAGCGGAAGTCCCCTCACGTTCTTC.

Only a few counts were recorded for this clonotype. V gene TRBV2 combines with J gene TRBJ2-1; weak D call: TRBD2 (7 bases). Trimming left V 3 bases short and J 0 bases short, with 15 bases between. CDR1 and CDR2 from the germline V gene are SNHLY and FYNNEI. The CDR3 totals 17 residues. As DNA, the CDR3 is TGTGCCAGCAGTGACGGGGCGGGGGCCATCTCCTACAATGAGCAGTTCTTC. Its translation: CASSDGAGAISYNEQFF. The full variable domain, with the rest looked up from reference TRBV2 and TRBJ2-1, is EPEVTQTPSHQVTQMGQEVILRCVPISNHLYFYWYRQILGQKVEFLVSFYNNEISEKSEIFDDQFSVERPDGSNFTLKIRSTKLEDSAMYFCASSDGAGAISYNEQFFGPGTRLTVL.

This clonotype was seen more than once but under ten times. CDR3 DNA sequence: TGTGCCAGCTCACCCACCAATCGAAGGGACGAGCAGTACTTC. Amino acids: CASSPTNRRDEQYF. This chain links TRBV18 with TRBJ2-7; D remains ambiguous. The CDR3 consists of 14 residues. Germline lookup yields CDR1 KGHSH and CDR2 LQKENI. Trimming removed 3 bases at V and 5 bases at J, with 14 bases between.

This clonotype has just a few counts. V usage is TRBV7-2 and J usage is TRBJ1-1; D might be TRBD1 (5 bases). The V and J ends lost 3 bases and 4 bases respectively, with 15 bases between them. The CDR3 loop spans 15 amino acids. Germline V gene sequence: CDR1 SGHTA, CDR2 FQGNSA. In nucleotides, the CDR3 is TGTGCCAGCAGCTTGAGGAGGGGCGAGGCCACTGAAGCTTTCTTT. Translation gives CASSLRRGEATEAFF.

In its sample, this clonotype was seen a few times. The chain is built from TRBV20-1 and TRBJ1-2, with D unclear. This CDR3 is built from 13 residues. The V end lost 6 bases, the J end lost 7 bases, and 18 bases lay between the germline ends. Germline CDR1 reads DFQATT; CDR2 reads SNEGSKA (reference sequence). The DNA for the CDR3 is TGCAGTGCACCAAGAGAGAACCTCTCTGGCTACACCTTC. It encodes CSAPRENLSGYTF.